Following are 8 T cell receptor beta chains from one sample sequenced in a study of CD8+ T cells in alopecia areata. Once RNA had been extracted, it was reverse transcribed into cDNA to act as the sequencing template. The table came from immunoSEQ multiplex PCR; TCRdb's copy has only in-frame clones and leaves some out. Here the sample spans a few hundred thousand clones, about 58% being singletons. Treatment reported: oral pan-JAK inhibitor, 5-10 mg twice daily. This specimen was CD4+ T cells sorted from blood, taken at week 4, from a patient treated with tofacitinib. The receptors were sampled from a human donor with alopecia areata.

The rearrangement uses TRBV5-1 and TRBJ2-2; a possible D gene is TRBD2 (5 bases). The V gene lost 7 bases and the J gene lost 3 bases, with 16 bases spanning the gap. The CDR3 totals 15 residues. Germline values: CDR1 SGHRS, CDR2 YFSETQ. The CDR3 DNA reads TGCGCCAGCCAGATACGGGGAACGGACACCGGGGAGCTGTTTTTT. This sequence encodes CASQIRGTDTGELFF.

This clone has only a few counts. The rearrangement uses TRBV10-3 and TRBJ1-1; 8 bases agree with TRBD1. V lost 6 bases, J lost 6 bases, and 9 bases stayed unmatched. The CDR3 runs to 14 residues. Germline CDR1 is ENHRY and CDR2 is SYGVKD. CDR3 bases: TGTGCCATCAGACAGGGGGATGGATTCGCTGAAGCTTTCTTT. Amino acids: CAIRQGDGFAEAFF.

The rearrangement uses TRBV29-1 and TRBJ1-1, with a weak D call TRBD1 (6 bases). The CDR3 is 12 amino acids. Trimming left V 5 bases short and J 5 bases short, with 12 bases between. Germline-derived CDR1 and CDR2 are SQVTM and ANQGSEA. CDR3 nucleotides: TGCAGCGTTCGAGGGGGGGAGACTGAAGCTTTCTTT. Amino acid sequence: CSVRGGETEAFF.

The V gene is TRBV5-1, the J gene TRBJ1-1; D unclear. From germline, CDR1 is SGHRS and CDR2 YFSETQ. The CDR3 is made up of 15 amino acids. V shed 0 bases and J shed 0 bases, with 9 bases lying between them. In nucleotides, the CDR3 is TGCGCCAGCAGCTTGGCCTCGACTATGAACACTGAAGCTTTCTTT. Its translation: CASSLASTMNTEAFF.

This clone was observed a handful of times. The chain links TRBV29-1 to TRBJ1-1; D not certain. There are 14 residues in the CDR3. Germline V gives CDR1 SQVTM, CDR2 ANQGSEA. The V and J ends lost 4 bases and 0 bases respectively, with 12 bases between them. CDR3 coding DNA: TGCAGCGTTGGGCAGGAGACCTTGAACACTGAAGCTTTCTTT. Translation gives CSVGQETLNTEAFF.

This clone was found a few times. V and J are TRBV29-1 and TRBJ2-5; 7 bases map to TRBD2. The CDR3 runs 14 residues. Germline V gene lookup returns CDR1 SQVTM and CDR2 ANQGSEA. V lost 0 bases to trimming and J lost 3 bases; unmatched junction nucleotides: 4. CDR3 sequence: CSVEDSSGKETQYF. DNA for the CDR3: TGCAGCGTTGAAGATTCTAGCGGAAAAGAGACCCAGTACTTC.

DNA for the CDR3: TGTGCCAGCAGTGTTGCGGGGCAAGATACGCAGTATTTT. Its translation is CASSVAGQDTQYF. This chain uses TRBV2 with TRBJ2-3; D may be TRBD2 (6 bases). The CDR3 contains 13 residues. Germline V gene sequence: CDR1 SNHLY, CDR2 FYNNEI. V was shortened by 4 bases and J by 5 bases, with 10 bases between the two germline ends.

The CDR3 here is CAWSGDTGSYEQYF. CDR3 coding DNA: TGTGCCTGGAGTGGGGACACAGGCTCCTACGAGCAGTACTTC. The chain joins TRBV30 to TRBJ2-7, with D maybe TRBD1 (6 bases). Germline V gives CDR1 GTSNPN, CDR2 SVGIG (reference sequence). Trimming took off 1 base at V and 0 bases at J, with 10 bases between the two ends. The CDR3 extends over 14 amino acids.